This T cell receptor (beta chain) was sequenced during a study of radiation and T cells in renal cell carcinoma. TCRdb's table, derived via immunoSEQ multiplex PCR, lists solely in-frame clones and lacks some. The sample has 94,000 or so clones; 70% to 85% are singletons. The V gene's germline CDR1 is SGHDT and CDR2 YYEEEE. The length of the CDR3 is 14 residues. V dropped 4 bases and J dropped 5 bases, with 15 bases sitting between them. As to time point: baseline pretreatment blood. Treatment noted: 15 Gy SBRT to primary tumor, nephrectomy 4 weeks later. The chain carries TRBV5-6 and TRBJ1-2, with a possible D match to TRBD1 (6 bases). The sequence came from a man aged 60 to 69 with renal cell carcinoma. Source: blood, taken from a patient whose treatment included radiotherapy and nephrectomy. CDR3 nucleotide sequence: TGTGCCAGCAGCCTCGGGGGGCGCGGGTATGGCTACACCTTC. It encodes CASSLGGRGYGYTF.